This TCR beta chain comes out of a study of blood T cells in healthy people across ages. With a J-beta primer mix and a sample-barcoded 5' primer, a second PCR ran about 7 to 12 cycles. TCRdb re-called the 5' RACE reads with MiXCR, one entry per CDR3 protein. The sample carries 2 million or so distinct CDR3 sequences, around half recorded once. The CDR3 loop spans 13 amino acids. V gave up 3 bases and J gave up 3 bases, with 12 bases separating them. CDR1 and CDR2 (germline): SQVTM, ANQGSEA. The genes are TRBV29-1 and TRBJ2-7, with no clear D. This sequence was found in a woman aged 35 to 49 in good health. The sequenced material came from blood. The CDR3 region is CSVDRGFGYEQYF. CDR3 nucleotides: TGCAGCGTTGATAGAGGTTTTGGCTACGAGCAGTACTTC.